The 9 T cell receptor beta chains below all came from one sample that was sequenced in a study of post-analysis software for immune sequencing data. Overall study findings and caveats: Compared with controls, patients had more of 4 to 6 TRBV segments, including TRBV5-6, TRBV5-1 and TRBV20-1.

No antigen has been assigned to these receptors. TCR beta libraries were prepared from cDNA with unique molecular identifiers. TCRdb called the PCR reads again in MiXCR, with one record for every CDR3 protein. Among about 760,000 distinct CDR3 sequences, 25% to 30% were seen once, and the ten largest hold more than 0.55%. The material sequenced was blood. Receptor source: a girl aged 10 to 17 with multiple sclerosis.

This rearrangement joins TRBV12-3 or TRBV12-4 to TRBJ2-3; 8 bases line up with TRBD2. Losses at the gene ends were 5 bases for V and 13 bases for J; bases not matched to a gene: 14. The CDR3 has 14 amino acids. The CDR3 nucleotides are TGTGCCAGCAGTCCTAACGGGGGGGCTCTGTCGGAGTATTTT. It specifies CASSPNGGALSEYF.

J is TRBJ1-2 and V is TRBV28; D ambiguous. Per the germline V gene, CDR1 is MDHEN and CDR2 is SYDVKM. The ends were cut back, 1 base at V and 3 bases at J, with 6 bases in the middle. The CDR3 length is 13 residues. The CDR3 spells CASSLLLDYGYTF. CDR3 DNA: TGTGCCAGCAGTTTATTGCTCGACTATGGCTACACCTTC.

This clonotype was detected only a few times. The chain carries TRBV20-1 and TRBJ2-3; D ambiguous. Trimming took off 0 bases at V and 4 bases at J, with 5 bases between the two ends. Per germline, CDR1 DFQATT and CDR2 SNEGSKA (reference sequence). This CDR3 region has 12 residues. The CDR3 spells CSARDGPDTQYF. The DNA of the CDR3 is TGCAGTGCTAGAGATGGGCCAGATACGCAGTATTTT.

The chain couples TRBV15 to TRBJ2-3; D remains unclear. Germline V gene data show CDR1 as LNHNV and CDR2 as YYDKDF (reference sequence). V dropped 0 bases and J dropped 4 bases, with 11 bases sitting between them. This CDR3 is built from 15 residues. CDR3 sequence reads: CATSRDPPGADTQYF. In DNA form, the CDR3 reads TGTGCCACCAGCAGAGATCCCCCAGGAGCAGATACGCAGTATTTT.

The J gene is TRBJ2-4, the V gene TRBV20-1; D may correspond to TRBD1 or TRBD2 (6 bases each). V was trimmed by 1 base and J by 6 bases, leaving 19 bases between them. This CDR3 region has 16 residues. CDR1 DFQATT and CDR2 SNEGSKA come from the germline V gene (reference sequence). The CDR3 here is CSARGYRDWVANIQYF. CDR3 bases: TGCAGTGCTAGAGGTTACAGGGACTGGGTTGCAAACATTCAGTACTTC.

The chain employs TRBV5-1 and TRBJ1-5; D perhaps matches TRBD1 (5 bases). Germline V gives CDR1 SGHRS, CDR2 YFSETQ. CDR3 length: 14 residues. The ends were cut back, 0 bases at V and 7 bases at J, with 11 bases in the middle. CDR3 nucleotide sequence: TGCGCCAGCAGCTTGGAAGGCAGGGCCCAGCCCCAGCATTTT. It encodes CASSLEGRAQPQHF.

The chain links TRBV25-1 to TRBJ1-5; the D is unclear. Per the germline V gene, CDR1 is MGHDK and CDR2 is SYGVNS. The CDR3 is 12 residues long. The V end was cut by 3 bases, the J end by 3 bases, with 3 bases between. CDR3 sequence reads: CASSESNQPQHF. DNA of the CDR3: TGTGCCAGCAGTGAGTCCAATCAGCCCCAGCATTTT.

This clonotype was seen only a few times. This chain connects TRBV28 to TRBJ2-7, with D perhaps matching TRBD1 or TRBD2 (5 bases each). Trimming shortened V by 2 bases and J by 2 bases, and 10 bases separated the two germline ends. Per the germline V gene, CDR1 is MDHEN and CDR2 is SYDVKM. The CDR3 runs to 14 residues. CDR3 DNA: TGTGCCAGCAGTTTAACCGGGGCCGCCTACGAGCAGTACTTC. It yields the protein CASSLTGAAYEQYF.

The V call is TRBV12-3 or TRBV12-4, the J call TRBJ2-5, with 10 bases lining up with TRBD2. V trimming: 5 bases; J trimming: 5 bases; junction bases outside the gene matches: 11. This CDR3 is built from 16 residues. The CDR3 is CASSPRVAGGLETQYF. The CDR3 DNA follows: TGTGCCAGCAGTCCCAGGGTAGCGGGAGGTTTGGAGACCCAGTACTTC.